Shown below are 24 T cell receptor beta chains from a single sample sequenced in a study of Graves' ophthalmopathy and Graves' hyperthyroidism. Transcripts of RNA were the source for amplifying TCR beta CDR3 regions. Second-round multiplex PCR followed a first-round RT-PCR using HTBI primers. TCRdb passed the multiplex PCR reads through MiXCR, listing each CDR3 protein once. The sample consists of 500,000 to 700,000 distinct CDR3 sequences, 22% of them appearing once. The sample taken for sequencing was peripheral blood. These receptors were collected from a woman aged 18-35 years with stable Graves' hyperthyroidism. Some clones in this sample may be carry-over from other donors' samples.

About this clonotype itself: This likely comes from a read error, as the CDR3 has no conserved phenylalanine or tryptophan at its end. The chain employs TRBV6-1 and TRBJ2-2, with D possibly being TRBD2 (5 bases). With 5 bases removed from V and 1 base from J, the gap between germline ends came to 11 bases. This CDR3 contains 15 residues. CDR1 MNHNS and CDR2 SASEGT come from the germline V gene. CDR3 in amino acids: CASSLLRGNTGELFV. CDR3 DNA sequence: TGTGCCAGCAGTCTCTTACGGGGGAACACCGGGGAGCTGTTTGTT.

A few counts support this clonotype. A much larger clone differs by one base, so this may be a read error. This chain uses TRBV6-1 with TRBJ2-5, with D uncertain. The CDR3 totals 14 residues. The V gene's germline CDR1 is MNHNS and CDR2 SASEGT. V lost 1 base to trimming and J lost 4 bases, with 10 bases between them. The CDR3 sequence is CASSEGSWAETQYF. The CDR3 coding sequence is TGTGCCAGCAGTGAAGGAAGCTGGGCAGAGACCCAGTACTTC.

The gene calls are TRBV18 and TRBJ2-7; possible D gene TRBD1, 6 bases. Germline CDR1 and CDR2: KGHSH and LQKENI. This CDR3 is 15 amino acids long. The V end lost 6 bases, the J end lost 0 bases, and 15 bases lay between the germline ends. CDR3 loop: CASSKGQSRSYEQYF. CDR3 bases: TGTGCCAGCTCGAAAGGACAGAGTCGCTCCTACGAGCAGTACTTC.

A few counts support this clonotype. V gene TRBV20-1 combines with J gene TRBJ2-5; D is uncertain. Trimming took 5 bases from V and 7 from J, leaving 20 bases between them. The CDR3 runs 14 residues. Germline loops: CDR1 DFQATT, CDR2 SNEGSKA (reference sequence). The chain's CDR3 is CSALLFPLVGTQYF. The CDR3 nucleotides are TGCAGTGCTCTGCTCTTTCCCCTAGTAGGGACCCAGTACTTC.

This clonotype has a count of ten or more. The V gene is TRBV28, the J gene TRBJ2-6; TRBD1 agrees at 8 bases. Germline V lookup: CDR1 MDHEN, CDR2 SYDVKM. After removal of 5 bases from V and 4 bases from J, the junction contained 7 bases not matched to a gene. CDR3 length: 16 residues. CDR3 in amino acids: CASSQTGAPGANVLTF. The CDR3 nucleotides are TGTGCCAGCAGTCAGACAGGGGCCCCGGGGGCCAACGTCCTGACTTTC. The full variable domain, in which reference TRBV28 and TRBJ2-6 provide the parts outside the CDR3, is DVKVTQSSRYLVKRTGEKVFLECVQDMDHENMFWYRQDPGLGLRLIYFSYDVKMKEKGDIPEGYSVSREKKERFSLILESASTNQTSMYLCASSQTGAPGANVLTFGAGSRLTVL.

The chain recombines TRBV30 with TRBJ2-7; possible D gene TRBD1, 6 bases. In germline, CDR1 is GTSNPN, CDR2 SVGIG (reference sequence). Trimming cost V 5 bases and J 3 bases, with 11 bases left between them. The CDR3 is 12 amino acids. CDR3 in DNA: TGTGCCTGGGCAACAGGGATCTACGAGCAGTACTTC. Its protein is CAWATGIYEQYF.

This clonotype was recorded many times. The chain joins TRBV6-2 or TRBV6-3 to TRBJ1-5; 7 bases are shared with TRBD1. This CDR3 has 15 residues. CDR1 is MNHEY and CDR2 is SVGEGT in the germline V gene. The trim removed 5 bases at V and 6 bases at J, leaving 10 bases unmatched. CDR3 bases: TGTGCCAGCAGTCAACCGGGACAGTCATCTCAGCCCCAGCATTTT. The encoded protein is CASSQPGQSSQPQHF.

The chain recombines TRBV19 with TRBJ2-7; 7 nucleotides align to TRBD2. Losses at the gene ends were 10 bases for V and 5 bases for J; bases not matched to a gene: 8. Germline V gene data show CDR1 as LNHDA and CDR2 as SQIVND (reference sequence). The CDR3 consists of 12 residues. CDR3 DNA sequence: TGTGCCACCCACAGCGGGAACAACGAGCAGTACTTC. It codes for CATHSGNNEQYF. Using reference TRBV19 and TRBJ2-7 for the parts outside the CDR3, the full variable domain is DGGITQSPKYLFRKEGQNVTLSCEQNLNHDAMYWYRQDPGQGLRLIYYSQIVNDFQKGDIAEGYSVSREKKESFPLTVTSAQKNPTAFYLCATHSGNNEQYFGPGTRLTVT.

This clonotype has a count of ten or more. The chain uses TRBV7-2 and TRBJ2-5; TRBD1 matches at 7 bases. The ends lost 5 bases at V and 0 bases at J; junction bases unmatched: 6. CDR1 is SGHTA and CDR2 is FQGNSA in the germline V gene. CDR3 length equals 15 residues. The CDR3 nucleotides read TGTGCCAGCAGCCAGGGACAGAGTTACCAAGAGACCCAGTACTTC. Its protein is CASSQGQSYQETQYF.

This clonotype was seen a handful of times. The chain recombines TRBV30 with TRBJ1-6; maybe TRBD1 (5 bases). The V end lost 3 bases, the J end lost 7 bases, and 10 bases lay between the germline ends. Germline-derived CDR1 and CDR2 are GTSNPN and SVGIG (reference sequence). The CDR3 sequence is 13 residues long. The CDR3 spells CAWSRRGNSPLHF. The CDR3 coding sequence is TGTGCCTGGAGCCGACGGGGGAATTCACCCCTCCACTTT.

This clonotype was found many times. Relative to the germline gene, one junction end is altered; a read error may explain this. The rearrangement joins TRBV28 to TRBJ2-5; D is perhaps TRBD2 (7 bases). The CDR3 spans 16 residues. The germline gives CDR1 MDHEN, CDR2 SYDVKM. This CDR3 reads CASSSSNRDYHETQYF. DNA of the CDR3: TGTGCCAGCAGTTCATCAAACAGGGACTACCACGAGACCCAGTACTTC.

This clonotype came up many times. The chain recombines TRBV4-1 with TRBJ1-2; TRBD1 might be the D (5 bases). Between the trimmed V and J ends, which lost 1 base and 8 bases, there was a span of 8 bases. CDR1 is MGHRA, CDR2 YSYEKL, per germline. The length of the CDR3 is 12 residues. The CDR3 here is CASSQGGVGYTF. The CDR3 region has the DNA TGCGCCAGCAGCCAAGGGGGGGTCGGCTACACCTTC.

In this sample, this clonotype turned up many times. At one end, the junction sequence differs from germline, possibly due to a read error. V and J are TRBV7-7 and TRBJ2-6; the D gene could be TRBD1 or TRBD2 (7 bases each). The CDR3 runs to 17 residues. Germline values: CDR1 SSHAT, CDR2 FNYEAQ (reference sequence). CDR3 nucleotides: TGTGCTAGCAGCTTAGGGGAGGGGGCTGGAGGGGCCAACGTCCTGACTTTC. It codes for CASSLGEGAGGANVLTF.

In its sample, this clonotype was seen many times. The chain couples TRBV7-2 to TRBJ2-7, with 11 bases matching TRBD2. Germline CDR1 reads SGHTA; CDR2 reads FQGNSA. CDR3 length: 15 residues. Trimming took 5 bases from V and 4 from J; bases not matched to a gene: 7. The CDR3 region is CASSRRTSGFYEQYF. In DNA form, the CDR3 reads TGTGCCAGCAGCAGAAGGACTAGCGGGTTTTACGAGCAGTACTTC. The full variable domain, with the rest looked up from reference TRBV7-2 and TRBJ2-7, is GAGVSQSPSNKVTEKGKDVELRCDPISGHTALYWYRQSLGQGLEFLIYFQGNSAPDKSGLPSDRFSAERTGGSVSTLTIQRTQQEDSAVYLCASSRRTSGFYEQYFGPGTRLTVT.

This clonotype was picked up many times. The rearrangement uses TRBV5-1 and TRBJ1-1; no definite D call. V was cut by 5 bases and J by 2 bases, with 10 bases left in between. The CDR3 covers 13 residues. The germline V gene encodes CDR1 SGHRS and CDR2 YFSETQ. CDR3 nucleotides: TGCGCCAGCAGGTCGTCTATTAACACTGAAGCTTTCTTT. It translates to CASRSSINTEAFF.

This clonotype was counted ten times or more. The chain has TRBV28 and TRBJ1-5; D is uncertain. This CDR3 region has 16 residues. Germline V gene data show CDR1 as MDHEN and CDR2 as SYDVKM. V dropped 2 bases and J dropped 5 bases, with 16 bases sitting between them. Here the CDR3 reads CASSLMPLTAYQPQHF. CDR3 sequence (DNA): TGTGCCAGCAGTTTAATGCCCCTGACTGCCTATCAGCCCCAGCATTTT. The full variable domain, its missing parts supplied by reference TRBV28 and TRBJ1-5, is DVKVTQSSRYLVKRTGEKVFLECVQDMDHENMFWYRQDPGLGLRLIYFSYDVKMKEKGDIPEGYSVSREKKERFSLILESASTNQTSMYLCASSLMPLTAYQPQHFGDGTRLSIL.

This clonotype has a count of ten or more. The chain has TRBV30 and TRBJ1-2; perhaps TRBD1 as D (6 bases). The CDR3 is made up of 14 amino acids. The V end lost 2 bases, the J end lost 8 bases, and 18 bases lay between the germline ends. Germline V gives CDR1 GTSNPN, CDR2 SVGIG (reference sequence). CDR3 nucleotides: TGTGCCTGGAGTTCCCTTGTGGGGGCGGGAGGCTACACCTTC. As protein: CAWSSLVGAGGYTF. Supplemented by reference TRBV30 and TRBJ1-2, the full variable domain reads SQTIHQWPATLVQPVGSPLSLECTVEGTSNPNLYWYRQAAGRGLQLLFYSVGIGQISSEVPQNLSASRPQDRQFILSSKKLLLSDSGFYLCAWSSLVGAGGYTFGSGTRLTVV.

This clonotype occurred a few times. The junction does not match germline at one end; this may be a read error. The CDR3 here is CASSLIILKGKVPGNTIYF. Here the CDR3 DNA reads TGTGCCAGCAGTTTAATTATCTTGAAGGGGAAGGTGCCTGGGAACACCATATATTTT. The rearrangement joins TRBV12-3 or TRBV12-4 to TRBJ1-3, with D perhaps matching TRBD1 (5 bases). The length of the CDR3 is 19 residues.

Here the CDR3 reads CASSTYGTGKYEQYF. CDR3 DNA: TGTGCCAGCAGTACCTATGGGACAGGGAAATACGAGCAGTACTTC. The rearrangement links TRBV6-1 to TRBJ2-7; 9 bases align to TRBD1. CDR1 is MNHNS, CDR2 SASEGT, per germline. The length of the CDR3 is 15 residues. V was clipped by 5 bases and J by 4 bases; unmatched bases: 9.

The rearrangement links TRBV2 to TRBJ1-2; 12 bases map to TRBD1. V shed 8 bases, J shed 0 bases, and the junction held 10 bases outside the gene matches. CDR3 length: 17 amino acids. Germline V lookup: CDR1 SNHLY, CDR2 FYNNEI. CDR3 loop: CASGGQGAPPSNYGYTF. The CDR3 DNA follows: TGTGCCAGCGGGGGACAGGGGGCGCCCCCATCTAACTATGGCTACACCTTC.

V gene TRBV4-1 combines with J gene TRBJ2-2, with D possibly TRBD2 on 6 matching bases. CDR1 is MGHRA and CDR2 is YSYEKL in the germline V gene. The length of the CDR3 is 15 residues. Trimming cost V 6 bases and J 8 bases, with 19 bases left between them. CDR3: CASRGQGGDWGELFF. CDR3 nucleotides: TGCGCCAGCAGAGGGCAGGGAGGAGACTGGGGGGAGCTGTTTTTT.

Many counts were recorded for this clonotype. The V call is TRBV20-1, the J call TRBJ2-5; D is unclear. The CDR3 loop spans 13 amino acids. The V gene lost 3 bases and the J gene lost 2 bases, with 10 bases spanning the gap. From germline, CDR1 is DFQATT and CDR2 SNEGSKA (reference sequence). CDR3 in DNA: TGCAGTGCTAGTATGCCCAATCAAGAGACCCAGTACTTC. Its protein is CSASMPNQETQYF.

This clonotype was counted ten times or more. This sequence joins TRBV20-1 and TRBJ2-7; no reliable D call. Germline CDR1 and CDR2: DFQATT and SNEGSKA (reference sequence). The V gene lost 5 bases and the J gene lost 1 base, with 6 bases spanning the gap. The CDR3 contains 11 residues. The CDR3 loop is CSADGSYEQYF. The CDR3 DNA reads TGCAGTGCTGACGGATCCTACGAGCAGTACTTC.

The chain is built from TRBV12-3 or TRBV12-4 and TRBJ2-2; D not certain. V was trimmed by 7 bases and J by 4 bases, leaving 10 bases between them. This CDR3 has 13 residues. DNA of the CDR3: TGTGCCAGCACCCTCGCTAGCACCGGGGAGCTGTTTTTT. Translating it yields CASTLASTGELFF.